This TCR beta chain comes out of a study of cytomegalovirus exposure and HLA in healthy donors. Study summary: As released early, the data held about 85 million unique TCRs from HLA-typed donors. Study-wide results and limits: TRBV6-2, TRBV6-3 and some other V segments were unresolvable in 87-base-pair reads. Immune exposure information available was restricted to CMV serostatus. A later analysis by the authors found several of the most significant clusters apparently linked to common viral pathogens.

The PCR had 60 Vbeta and 13 Jbeta primers. Measured with immunoSEQ multiplex PCR; TCRdb has only the in-frame clones, and not every one. The profile shows around 200,000 clones, 60% to 85% of them singletons. The CDR3 has 15 amino acids. Germline CDR1 reads LNHDA; CDR2 reads SQIVND (reference sequence). With 0 bases removed from V and 7 bases from J, the gap between germline ends came to 13 bases. Note on this clone: Antigen unknown.

The chain employs TRBV19 and TRBJ1-5; unclear D gene. This TCR was sampled from a woman in her late teens or twenties in good health and CMV-seronegative. Source material: PBMCs. For the CDR3, the DNA is TGTGCCAGTAGTATAGATCCGGAAGGGAGCCAGCCCCAGCATTTT. Its translation: CASSIDPEGSQPQHF.